Below are 29 T cell receptor beta chains sequenced from a single sample in a study of blood T cell repertoires in COVID-19. Produced via immunoSEQ multiplex PCR; TCRdb's table is partial and in-frame only. The sample contains roughly 150,000 clones, around four fifths of which appear only once. The sample consisted of peripheral blood. The receptor set was obtained from a woman older than 75 with COVID-19, enrolled during active disease.

V usage is TRBV19 and J usage is TRBJ2-1; 14 nucleotides align to TRBD2. This CDR3 region has 17 residues. With 1 base clipped from V and 10 bases from J, the junction kept 9 bases outside the gene matches. Per the germline V gene, CDR1 is LNHDA and CDR2 is SQIVND (reference sequence). The CDR3 spells CASSIGLAGGVVEEQFF. In nucleotides, the CDR3 is TGTGCCAGTAGTATAGGACTAGCGGGAGGGGTTGTGGAAGAGCAGTTCTTC.

The chain is built from TRBV18 and TRBJ1-1; possible D gene TRBD1, 5 bases. The CDR3 is 14 residues long. Germline assignment: CDR1 KGHSH and CDR2 LQKENI. V was trimmed by 3 bases and J by 1 base, leaving 9 bases between them. CDR3 nucleotides: TGTGCCAGCTCACCGCTAGGGGAGAACACTGAAGCTTTCTTT. It specifies CASSPLGENTEAFF.

This clone was detected only once. This chain links TRBV9 with TRBJ2-2; no firm D call. Germline CDR1 is SGDLS and CDR2 is YYNGEE. The V end was cut by 5 bases, the J end by 0 bases, with 14 bases between. CDR3 length: 16 residues. The CDR3 reads CASSLTASSNTGELFF. CDR3 nucleotides: TGTGCCAGCAGTCTAACAGCTTCTTCGAACACCGGGGAGCTGTTTTTT.

In DNA, the CDR3 is TGTGCCAGCTCCAGGGACAGCTCCACCGGGGAGCTGTTTTTT. This sequence encodes CASSRDSSTGELFF. The chain employs TRBV6-4 and TRBJ2-2, with 7 bases that match TRBD1. CDR1 is MRHNA and CDR2 is SNTAGT in the germline V gene. V shed 8 bases and J 4 bases; nucleotides not matched to a gene: 7. The CDR3 consists of 14 residues.

The chain employs TRBV7-9 and TRBJ1-3, with 7 nucleotides matching TRBD1. CDR3 length: 13 residues. The V gene end was trimmed by 6 bases and the J gene end by 4 bases; junction bases not matched to a gene: 3. Germline V gene sequence: CDR1 SEHNR, CDR2 FQNEAQ (reference sequence). DNA of the CDR3: TGTGCCAGCAGTCAGGGACAGGGAAACACCATATATTTT. This codes for CASSQGQGNTIYF.

The rearrangement joins TRBV28 to TRBJ2-7; no definite D call. The germline CDR1 and CDR2 sequences are MDHEN and SYDVKM. The ends were cut back, 6 bases at V and 0 bases at J, with 12 bases in the middle. This CDR3 region has 14 residues. CDR3 nucleotide sequence: TGTGCCAGCAGGCCCCGTGAGTTCTCCTACGAGCAGTACTTC. Translating it yields CASRPREFSYEQYF. Full variable domain (rest looked up from reference TRBV28 and TRBJ2-7): DVKVTQSSRYLVKRTGEKVFLECVQDMDHENMFWYRQDPGLGLRLIYFSYDVKMKEKGDIPEGYSVSREKKERFSLILESASTNQTSMYLCASRPREFSYEQYFGPGTRLTVT.

The V call is TRBV27, the J call TRBJ1-6, with 7 bases aligning to TRBD1. The CDR3 is made up of 14 amino acids. V shed 4 bases, J shed 6 bases, and the junction held 3 bases outside the gene matches. Germline V CDR1 and CDR2: MNHEY, SMNVEV (reference sequence). The CDR3 spells CASSWGQLNSPLHF. Here the CDR3 DNA reads TGTGCCAGCAGTTGGGGACAGCTTAATTCACCCCTCCACTTT.

V and J are TRBV27 and TRBJ1-1; D possibly corresponds to TRBD1 (5 bases). Germline CDR1 and CDR2: MNHEY and SMNVEV (reference sequence). The germline V and J ends were trimmed by 5 bases and 0 bases, with 10 bases remaining between them. The CDR3 totals 14 residues. CDR3 in amino acids: CASSRRGLNTEAFF. The CDR3 bases are TGTGCCAGCAGTCGGCGGGGCTTGAACACTGAAGCTTTCTTT.

This chain uses TRBV5-1 with TRBJ2-7, with D possibly being TRBD2 (6 bases). Between the trimmed V and J ends, which lost 4 bases and 7 bases, there was a span of 12 bases. The CDR3 loop spans 12 amino acids. The germline V gene has CDR1 SGHRS and CDR2 YFSETQ. The CDR3 is CASSRDFPEQYF. Here the CDR3 DNA reads TGCGCCAGCAGCCGGGACTTCCCTGAGCAGTACTTC.

This clone appeared a single time. This chain links TRBV5-1 with TRBJ2-2; TRBD2 matches at 7 bases. J gave up 4 bases and V 0 bases, and 3 bases lay outside the gene matches. The CDR3 covers 15 residues. Germline CDR1 reads SGHRS; CDR2 reads YFSETQ. CDR3: CASSLDGRSTGELFF. CDR3 in DNA: TGCGCCAGCAGCTTGGACGGGAGGAGCACCGGGGAGCTGTTTTTT. The variable domain in full, completed from reference TRBV5-1 and TRBJ2-2, reads KAGVTQTPRYLIKTRGQQVTLSCSPISGHRSVSWYQQTPGQGLQFLFEYFSETQRNKGNFPGRFSGRQFSNSRSEMNVSTLELGDSALYLCASSLDGRSTGELFFGEGSRLTVL.

The rearrangement uses TRBV9 and TRBJ2-7, with 9 nucleotides matching TRBD1. Germline trimming cut 4 bases from V and 2 bases from J; bases unmatched to any gene: 10. The CDR3 contains 16 residues. Germline V gene sequence: CDR1 SGDLS, CDR2 YYNGEE. CDR3 sequence: CASSTMAGTGTYEQYF. The CDR3, as DNA: TGTGCCAGCAGCACCATGGCCGGGACAGGGACCTACGAGCAGTACTTC.

This clone was observed a few times. The chain carries TRBV4-1 and TRBJ2-5, with 12 bases fitting TRBD2. V shed 4 bases and J 5 bases; nucleotides not matched to a gene: 8. CDR1 is MGHRA and CDR2 is YSYEKL in the germline V gene. The CDR3 totals 16 residues. The CDR3 reads CASSLPALAGGETQYF. CDR3 sequence (DNA): TGCGCCAGCAGCCTTCCCGCGCTAGCGGGAGGGGAGACCCAGTACTTC.

The V and J genes are TRBV3-1 (or the pseudogene TRBV3-2) and TRBJ1-6; 10 positions agree with TRBD1. The CDR3 extends over 15 amino acids. The germline V gene has CDR1 LGHDT and CDR2 YNNKEL (reference sequence). With V trimmed by 7 bases and J by 8 bases, 8 bases remained unmatched. The CDR3 loop reads CASKTTGGVDSPLHF. CDR3 DNA sequence: TGTGCCAGCAAGACGACAGGGGGCGTTGATTCACCCCTCCACTTT.

The chain is built from TRBV3-1 (or the pseudogene TRBV3-2) and TRBJ2-4; tentative D call: TRBD1 (6 bases). The CDR3 covers 14 residues. CDR1 LGHDT and CDR2 YNNKEL come from the germline V gene (reference sequence). Trimming removed 4 bases from V and 3 bases from J, with 10 bases in between. The CDR3 here is CASSLGQIKNIQYF. CDR3 bases: TGTGCCAGCAGCCTTGGACAGATCAAAAACATTCAGTACTTC.

The chain carries TRBV6-6 and TRBJ1-1; D gene unclear. The CDR3 sequence is 12 residues long. CDR1 MNHNY and CDR2 SVGAGI come from the germline V gene (reference sequence). The V and J ends lost 8 bases and 0 bases respectively, with 7 bases between them. For the CDR3, the DNA is TGTGCCAGCGGACTTATGAACACTGAAGCTTTCTTT. It is translated as CASGLMNTEAFF.

This chain joins TRBV3-1 (or the pseudogene TRBV3-2) and TRBJ1-2, with D possibly matching TRBD1 (6 bases). Germline V gives CDR1 LGHDT, CDR2 YNNKEL (reference sequence). Trimming shortened V by 2 bases and J by 8 bases, and 12 bases separated the two germline ends. The CDR3 is 13 residues long. CDR3 DNA sequence: TGTGCCAGCAGCCAACAGGACAGTGGGGGCTACACCTTC. It specifies CASSQQDSGGYTF.

This chain joins TRBV12-3 or TRBV12-4 and TRBJ2-2; D is uncertain. The V end was cut by 3 bases, the J end by 6 bases, with 8 bases between. The CDR3 has 13 residues. CDR3 nucleotide sequence: TGTGCCAGCAGTTTCTACTCACCCGGGGAGCTGTTTTTT. Its translation is CASSFYSPGELFF.

The chain couples TRBV14 to TRBJ2-2; D gene unclear. The V end was cut by 4 bases, the J end by 7 bases, with 10 bases between. Germline V lookup: CDR1 SGHDN, CDR2 FVKESK. The CDR3 runs to 13 residues. The CDR3 loop is CASSRYGDGELFF. CDR3 coding DNA: TGTGCCAGCAGCCGCTATGGAGACGGGGAGCTGTTTTTT.

The chain joins TRBV5-4 to TRBJ2-7, with 10 bases lining up with TRBD2. The CDR3 loop spans 16 amino acids. Unmatched junction bases numbered 12, after V lost 4 bases and J lost 5 bases. The V gene's germline CDR1 is SGHNT and CDR2 YYREEE (reference sequence). CDR3 amino acids: CASSPGGGLASHEQYF. CDR3 nucleotide sequence: TGTGCCAGCAGCCCCGGTGGGGGACTAGCGTCCCACGAGCAGTACTTC.

This clone was seen only once. V is TRBV23-1 and J is TRBJ2-5; perhaps TRBD1 as D (5 bases). TRBV23-1 is given ORF status, its function remaining uncertain. This CDR3 region has 13 residues. With 4 bases removed from V and 2 bases from J, the gap between germline ends came to 8 bases. CDR3 loop: CASSRGQQETQYF. In DNA form, the CDR3 reads TGCGCCAGCAGTCGAGGACAACAAGAGACCCAGTACTTC.

This chain connects TRBV5-1 to TRBJ1-4; the D is unclear. Trimming cost V 0 bases and J 7 bases, with 10 bases left between them. The CDR3 contains 14 residues. The germline gives CDR1 SGHRS, CDR2 YFSETQ. The CDR3 region is CASSLGRISEKLFF. CDR3 nucleotide sequence: TGCGCCAGCAGCTTGGGCAGGATCAGTGAAAAACTGTTTTTT.

This clone was seen only once. The chain couples TRBV7-6 to TRBJ1-3, with D maybe TRBD1 (6 bases). Germline assignment: CDR1 SGHVS and CDR2 FNYEAQ. Trimming left V 3 bases short and J 0 bases short, with 12 bases between. This CDR3 is 16 amino acids long. CDR3 nucleotides: TGTGCCAGCAGCTTGGGGGCATTAAGCTCTGGAAACACCATATATTTT. Encoded protein: CASSLGALSSGNTIYF.

The CDR3 here is CASSLGQPYLSGANVLTF. Written as DNA, the CDR3 is TGTGCCAGCAGCTTAGGACAGCCGTACCTCTCTGGGGCCAACGTCCTGACTTTC. The chain carries TRBV7-8 and TRBJ2-6; tentative D call: TRBD1 (5 bases). Looked up from germline, CDR1 is SGHVS and CDR2 is FQNEAQ. V was shortened by 1 base and J by 0 bases, with 13 bases between the two germline ends. The CDR3 sequence is 18 residues long.

The rearrangement joins TRBV3-1 (or the pseudogene TRBV3-2) to TRBJ1-1; unclear D gene. V shed 2 bases and J shed 5 bases, with 15 bases lying between them. The CDR3 totals 15 residues. CDR1 LGHDT and CDR2 YNNKEL come from the germline V gene (reference sequence). CDR3 sequence (DNA): TGTGCCAGCAGCCAACCTACCGGGGTAGGGACTGAAGCTTTCTTT. Amino acid sequence: CASSQPTGVGTEAFF.

The chain has TRBV19 and TRBJ1-2, with a weak D call TRBD1 (5 bases). The CDR3 runs to 15 residues. CDR1 LNHDA and CDR2 SQIVND come from the germline V gene (reference sequence). The V and J ends lost 1 base and 5 bases respectively, with 14 bases between them. CDR3 protein: CASSIGVIGGYGYTF. The DNA for the CDR3 is TGTGCCAGTAGTATAGGCGTTATCGGGGGGTATGGCTACACCTTC.

J is TRBJ1-1 and V is TRBV10-3, with 9 bases aligning to TRBD1. V was clipped by 10 bases and J by 6 bases; unmatched bases: 9. Germline-derived CDR1 and CDR2 are ENHRY and SYGVKD. This CDR3 spans 13 amino acids. CDR3 residues: CATGQGGAPEAFF. The CDR3 nucleotides are TGTGCCACGGGACAGGGTGGCGCTCCTGAAGCTTTCTTT.

The chain couples TRBV18 to TRBJ1-6, with D maybe TRBD1 (5 bases). CDR3 size: 14 residues. In germline, CDR1 is KGHSH, CDR2 LQKENI. V was clipped by 11 bases and J by 8 bases, with 19 bases between them. The CDR3 sequence: CAGAEQGGDSPLHF. The CDR3 DNA follows: TGTGCCGGCGCTGAGCAGGGAGGTGATTCACCCCTCCACTTT. Full variable domain (outside the CDR3, taken from reference TRBV18 and TRBJ1-6): NAGVMQNPRHLVRRRGQEARLRCSPMKGHSHVYWYRQLPEEGLKFMVYLQKENIIDESGMPKERFSAEFPKEGPSILRIQQVVRGDSAAYFCAGAEQGGDSPLHFGNGTRLTVT.

The CDR3 region has the DNA TGTGCCACCAGCCTTAGCGGGAGCCAGACCCAGTACTTC. Translated: CATSLSGSQTQYF. The chain recombines TRBV15 with TRBJ2-5; 9 bases match TRBD2. V lost 5 bases, J lost 6 bases, and 4 bases stayed unmatched. CDR1 is LNHNV, CDR2 YYDKDF, per germline (reference sequence). The length of the CDR3 is 13 residues.

The chain couples TRBV5-1 to TRBJ2-5; D ambiguous. CDR1 SGHRS and CDR2 YFSETQ come from the germline V gene. The ends were cut back, 2 bases at V and 5 bases at J, with 13 bases in the middle. This CDR3 has 14 residues. The CDR3 spells CASSLKDFRETQYF. In DNA, the CDR3 is TGCGCCAGCAGCTTAAAAGACTTTCGGGAGACCCAGTACTTC.